Below, 6 T cell receptor beta chains from the same sample are listed, as sequenced in a study of blood T cells in healthy people across ages. Primers used in a second PCR of roughly 7 to 12 cycles were a sample-barcoded 5' primer and a J-beta primer mix. TCRdb re-called the 5' RACE reads with MiXCR, one entry per CDR3 protein. The sample contains hundreds of thousands of distinct CDR3 sequences, roughly 31% of which appear only once. The material sequenced was blood. Receptors were obtained from a woman older than 75 in good health.

For this clonotype: A much larger clone differs by one base, so this may be a read error. J is TRBJ2-5 and V is TRBV20-1; 10 nucleotides align to TRBD2. This CDR3 has 16 residues. Unmatched junction bases numbered 15, after V lost 0 bases and J lost 11 bases. Germline V gene sequence: CDR1 DFQATT, CDR2 SNEGSKA (reference sequence). CDR3 DNA: TGCAGTGCTAGAGACCCTAGCGGGGGCATTGTCCATGAGCAGTACTTC. This codes for CSARDPSGGIVHEQYF.

V usage is TRBV20-1 and J usage is TRBJ2-3; TRBD1 matches 7 bases. Germline assignment: CDR1 DFQATT and CDR2 SNEGSKA (reference sequence). The CDR3 sequence is 16 residues long. In nucleotides, the CDR3 is TGCAGCCTCTTACGGGGACAGCTGGAGTTCACAGATACGCAGTATTTT. This encodes CSLLRGQLEFTDTQYF.

This clonotype has just a few counts. The chain recombines TRBV6-5 with TRBJ2-2; 9 bases map to TRBD2. CDR1 is MNHEY and CDR2 is SVGAGI in the germline V gene. V trimming: 0 bases; J trimming: 7 bases; junction bases outside the gene matches: 6. There are 16 residues in the CDR3. CDR3 protein: CASSYSGGGADGELFF. In DNA form, the CDR3 reads TGTGCCAGCAGTTACTCCGGCGGGGGGGCCGACGGGGAGCTGTTTTTT.

This clonotype showed up many times. The chain uses TRBV12-3 or TRBV12-4 and TRBJ2-1; D is ambiguous. The CDR3 runs to 16 residues. Deletions cut 0 bases from V and 9 bases from J, with 18 bases between. The CDR3 coding sequence is TGTGCCAGCAGTTTAGCCGGACCGGAAAGTGCGCTTGAGCAGTTCTTC. Translated: CASSLAGPESALEQFF.

On this clonotype: This sequence may be a read error, since a much larger clone differs from it by one base. The V gene is TRBV10-3, the J gene TRBJ1-2; TRBD1 is a possible D gene (6 bases). V dropped 10 bases and J dropped 7 bases, with 16 bases sitting between them. This CDR3 region has 12 residues. Germline CDR1 and CDR2: ENHRY and SYGVKD. In DNA form, the CDR3 reads TGTGCCAGCCGGGACACGGACAGTGGCTACACCTTC. Its translation: CASRDTDSGYTF.

This clonotype was seen at least ten times. The rearrangement links TRBV6-1 to TRBJ2-1, with unresolved D. V was cut by 6 bases and J by 7 bases, with 7 bases left in between. Looked up from germline, CDR1 is MNHNS and CDR2 is SASEGT. The CDR3 consists of 11 residues. CDR3 loop: CASRNLNEQFF. The CDR3 DNA reads as TGTGCCAGCAGGAACCTTAATGAGCAGTTCTTC.